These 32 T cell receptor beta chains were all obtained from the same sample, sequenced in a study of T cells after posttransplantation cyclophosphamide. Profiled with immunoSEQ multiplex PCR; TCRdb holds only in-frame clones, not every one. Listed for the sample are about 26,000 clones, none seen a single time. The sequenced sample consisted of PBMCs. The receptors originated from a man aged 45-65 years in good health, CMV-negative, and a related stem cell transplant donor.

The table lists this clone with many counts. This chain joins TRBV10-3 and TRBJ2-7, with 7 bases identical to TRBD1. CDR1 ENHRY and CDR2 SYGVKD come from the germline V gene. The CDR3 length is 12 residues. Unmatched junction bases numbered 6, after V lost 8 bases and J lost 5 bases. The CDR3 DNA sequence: TGTGCCATCGGACAGGTGATGAACGAGCAGTACTTC. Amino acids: CAIGQVMNEQYF.

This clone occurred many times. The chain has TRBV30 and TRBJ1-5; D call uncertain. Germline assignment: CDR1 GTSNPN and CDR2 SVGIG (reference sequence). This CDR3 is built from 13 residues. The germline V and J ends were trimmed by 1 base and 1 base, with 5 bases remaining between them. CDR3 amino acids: CAWSEQSNQPQHF. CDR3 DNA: TGTGCCTGGAGTGAACAGAGCAATCAGCCCCAGCATTTT.

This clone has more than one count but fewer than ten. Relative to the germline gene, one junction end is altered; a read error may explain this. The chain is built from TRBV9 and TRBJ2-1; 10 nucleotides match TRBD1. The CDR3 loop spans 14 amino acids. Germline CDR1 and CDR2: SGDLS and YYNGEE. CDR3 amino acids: CASSIGQGGGEQLF. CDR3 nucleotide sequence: TGTGCCAGCAGCATCGGACAGGGGGGTGGTGAGCAGCTCTTC.

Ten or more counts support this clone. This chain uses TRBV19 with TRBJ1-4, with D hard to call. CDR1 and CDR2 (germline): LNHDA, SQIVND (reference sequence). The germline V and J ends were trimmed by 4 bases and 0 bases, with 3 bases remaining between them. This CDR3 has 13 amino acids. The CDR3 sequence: CASSTATNEKLFF. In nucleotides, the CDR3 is TGTGCCAGTAGTACGGCAACTAATGAAAAACTGTTTTTT.

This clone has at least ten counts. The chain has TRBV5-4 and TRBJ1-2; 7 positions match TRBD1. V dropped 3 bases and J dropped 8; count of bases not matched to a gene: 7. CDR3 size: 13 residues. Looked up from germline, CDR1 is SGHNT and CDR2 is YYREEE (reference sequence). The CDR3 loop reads CASSWDSDWGYTF. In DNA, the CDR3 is TGTGCCAGCAGCTGGGACAGCGACTGGGGCTACACCTTC.

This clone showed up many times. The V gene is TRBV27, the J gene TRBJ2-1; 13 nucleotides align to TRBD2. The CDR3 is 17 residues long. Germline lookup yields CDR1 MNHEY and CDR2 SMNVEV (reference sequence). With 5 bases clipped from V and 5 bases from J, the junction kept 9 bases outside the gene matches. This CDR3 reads CASSPSGTSGINNEQFF. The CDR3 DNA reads TGTGCCAGCAGTCCCTCCGGGACTAGCGGGATAAACAATGAGCAGTTCTTC.

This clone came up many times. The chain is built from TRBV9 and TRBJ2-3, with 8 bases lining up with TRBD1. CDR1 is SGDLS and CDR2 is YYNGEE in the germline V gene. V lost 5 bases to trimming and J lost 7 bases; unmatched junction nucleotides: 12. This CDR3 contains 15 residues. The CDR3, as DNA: TGTGCCAGCAGTCCTCCGGGACAGGCCAGGAATACGCAGTATTTT. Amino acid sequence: CASSPPGQARNTQYF.

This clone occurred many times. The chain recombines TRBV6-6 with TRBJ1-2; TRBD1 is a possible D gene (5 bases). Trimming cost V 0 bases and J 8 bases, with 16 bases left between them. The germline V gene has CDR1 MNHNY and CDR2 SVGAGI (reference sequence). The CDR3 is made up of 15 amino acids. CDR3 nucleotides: TGTGCCAGCAGTTACTCGGCAGGGTCGCTTTGGGGCTACACCTTC. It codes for CASSYSAGSLWGYTF.

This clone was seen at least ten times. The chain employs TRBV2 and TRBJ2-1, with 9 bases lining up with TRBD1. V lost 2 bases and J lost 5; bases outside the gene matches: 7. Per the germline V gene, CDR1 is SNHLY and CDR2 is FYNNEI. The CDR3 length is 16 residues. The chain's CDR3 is CASSESDRGGNNEQFF. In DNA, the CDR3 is TGTGCCAGCAGTGAAAGCGACAGGGGGGGTAACAATGAGCAGTTCTTC.

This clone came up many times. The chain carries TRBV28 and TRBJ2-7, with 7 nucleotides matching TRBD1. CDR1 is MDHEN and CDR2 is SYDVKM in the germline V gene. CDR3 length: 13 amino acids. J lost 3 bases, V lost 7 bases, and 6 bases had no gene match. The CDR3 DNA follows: TGTGCCAGCACCTTCGGACAGGACTACGAGCAGTACTTC. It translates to CASTFGQDYEQYF.

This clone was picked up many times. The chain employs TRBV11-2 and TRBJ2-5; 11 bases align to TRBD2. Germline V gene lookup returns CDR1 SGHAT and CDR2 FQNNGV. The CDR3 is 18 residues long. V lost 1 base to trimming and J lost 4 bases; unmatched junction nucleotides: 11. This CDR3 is CASSLATLAGGFGETQYF. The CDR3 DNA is TGTGCCAGCAGCTTAGCGACCCTAGCGGGGGGTTTCGGAGAGACCCAGTACTTC. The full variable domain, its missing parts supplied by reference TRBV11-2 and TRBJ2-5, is EAGVAQSPRYKIIEKRQSVAFWCNPISGHATLYWYQQILGQGPKLLIQFQNNGVVDDSQLPKDRFSAERLKGVDSTLKIQPAKLEDSAVYLCASSLATLAGGFGETQYFGPGTRLLVL.

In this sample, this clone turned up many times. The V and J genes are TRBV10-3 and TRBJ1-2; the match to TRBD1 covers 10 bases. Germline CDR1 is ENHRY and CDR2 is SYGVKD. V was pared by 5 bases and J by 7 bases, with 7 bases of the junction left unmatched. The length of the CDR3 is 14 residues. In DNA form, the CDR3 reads TGTGCCATCAGTACTGACAGGGGGCAAGGTGGCTACACCTTC. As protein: CAISTDRGQGGYTF.

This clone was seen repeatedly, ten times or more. The CDR3 DNA follows: TGCGCCAGCAGCGTCCGGGTCCAAAACGGGGAGCTGTTTTTT. Translated, it gives CASSVRVQNGELFF. The V call is TRBV4-1, the J call TRBJ2-2; no clear D. CDR1 and CDR2 (germline): MGHRA, YSYEKL. Trimming took 5 bases from V and 7 from J, leaving 14 bases between them. This CDR3 is built from 14 residues.

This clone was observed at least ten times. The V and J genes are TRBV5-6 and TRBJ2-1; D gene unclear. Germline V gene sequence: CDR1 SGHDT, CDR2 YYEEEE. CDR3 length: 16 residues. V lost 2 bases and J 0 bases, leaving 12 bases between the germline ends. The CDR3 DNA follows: TGTGCCAGCAGCTTACTTAGAGAGGTCTCCTACAATGAGCAGTTCTTC. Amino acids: CASSLLREVSYNEQFF.

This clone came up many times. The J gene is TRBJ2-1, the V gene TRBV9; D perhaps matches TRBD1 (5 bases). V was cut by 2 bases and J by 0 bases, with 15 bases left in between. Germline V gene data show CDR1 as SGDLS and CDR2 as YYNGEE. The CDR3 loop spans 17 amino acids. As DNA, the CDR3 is TGTGCCAGCAGCGTCACGAAGGGGCAAAACTCCTACAATGAGCAGTTCTTC. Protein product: CASSVTKGQNSYNEQFF.

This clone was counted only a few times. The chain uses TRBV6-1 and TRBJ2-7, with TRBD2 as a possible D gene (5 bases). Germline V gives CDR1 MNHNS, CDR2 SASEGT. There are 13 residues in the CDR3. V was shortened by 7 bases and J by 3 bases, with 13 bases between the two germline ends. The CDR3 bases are TGTGCCAGCACTGGGAGTTTGGACTACGAGCAGTACTTC. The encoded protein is CASTGSLDYEQYF.

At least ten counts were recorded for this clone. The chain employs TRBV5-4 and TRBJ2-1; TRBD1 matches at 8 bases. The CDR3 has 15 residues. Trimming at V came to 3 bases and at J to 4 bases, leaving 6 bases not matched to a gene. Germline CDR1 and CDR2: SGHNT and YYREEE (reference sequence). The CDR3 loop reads CASSSGQGIYNEQFF. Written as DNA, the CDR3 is TGTGCCAGCAGCTCTGGACAGGGAATTTACAATGAGCAGTTCTTC.

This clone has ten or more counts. CDR3 amino acids: CASSLWGAGPKNIQYF. The DNA of the CDR3 is TGTGCCAGCAGTTTATGGGGAGCGGGTCCCAAAAACATTCAGTACTTC. The rearrangement uses TRBV28 and TRBJ2-4; tentative D call: TRBD2 (6 bases). This CDR3 contains 16 residues. V was pared by 0 bases and J by 2 bases, with 11 bases between. Germline lookup yields CDR1 MDHEN and CDR2 SYDVKM.

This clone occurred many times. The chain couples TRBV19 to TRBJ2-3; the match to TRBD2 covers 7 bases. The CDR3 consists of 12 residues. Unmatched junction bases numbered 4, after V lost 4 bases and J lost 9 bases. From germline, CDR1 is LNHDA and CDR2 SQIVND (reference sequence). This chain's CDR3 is CASSKARETQYF. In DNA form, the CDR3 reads TGTGCCAGTAGTAAGGCGCGGGAGACGCAGTATTTT.

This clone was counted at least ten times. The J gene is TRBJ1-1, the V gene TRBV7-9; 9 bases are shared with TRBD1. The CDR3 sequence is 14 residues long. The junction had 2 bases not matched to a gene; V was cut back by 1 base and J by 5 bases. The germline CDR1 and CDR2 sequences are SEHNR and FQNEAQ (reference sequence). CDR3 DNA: TGTGCCAGCAGCTTAGGGACAGGGGTAACTGAAGCTTTCTTT. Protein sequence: CASSLGTGVTEAFF.

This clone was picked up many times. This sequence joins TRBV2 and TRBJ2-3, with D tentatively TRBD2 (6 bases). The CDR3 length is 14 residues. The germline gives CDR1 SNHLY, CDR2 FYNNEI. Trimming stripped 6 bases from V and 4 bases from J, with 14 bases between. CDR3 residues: CASRSSEVADTQYF. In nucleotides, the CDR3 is TGTGCCAGCAGGTCTAGCGAGGTCGCAGATACGCAGTATTTT.

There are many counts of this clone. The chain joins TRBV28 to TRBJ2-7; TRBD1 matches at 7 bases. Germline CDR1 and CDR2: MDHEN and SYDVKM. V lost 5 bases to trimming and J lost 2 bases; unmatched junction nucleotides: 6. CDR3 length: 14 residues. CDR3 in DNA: TGTGCCAGCAGTCCCGGACAGGCCCCCTACGAGCAGTACTTC. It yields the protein CASSPGQAPYEQYF.

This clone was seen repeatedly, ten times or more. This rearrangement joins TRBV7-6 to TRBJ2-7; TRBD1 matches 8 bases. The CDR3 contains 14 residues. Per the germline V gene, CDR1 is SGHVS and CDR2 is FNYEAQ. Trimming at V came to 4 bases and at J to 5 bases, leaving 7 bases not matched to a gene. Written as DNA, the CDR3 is TGTGCCAGCAGCTCCTGGGACAGGAGCGACGAGCAGTACTTC. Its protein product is CASSSWDRSDEQYF.

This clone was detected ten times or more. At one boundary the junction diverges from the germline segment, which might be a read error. CDR3 loop: CASILAGEADTQYF. CDR3 nucleotide sequence: TGTGCCAGCATCTTAGCAGGGGAAGCAGATACGCAGTATTTT. The chain combines TRBV7-9 with TRBJ2-3, with a possible D match to TRBD1 (6 bases). Germline V lookup: CDR1 SEHNR, CDR2 FQNEAQ (reference sequence). The CDR3 loop spans 14 amino acids.

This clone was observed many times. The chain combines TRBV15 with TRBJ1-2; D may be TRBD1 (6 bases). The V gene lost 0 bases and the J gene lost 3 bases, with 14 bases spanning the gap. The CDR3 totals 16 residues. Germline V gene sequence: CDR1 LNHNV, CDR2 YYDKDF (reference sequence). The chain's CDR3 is CATSRERGADDYGYTF. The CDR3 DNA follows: TGTGCCACCAGCAGAGAACGGGGGGCCGATGACTATGGCTACACCTTC.

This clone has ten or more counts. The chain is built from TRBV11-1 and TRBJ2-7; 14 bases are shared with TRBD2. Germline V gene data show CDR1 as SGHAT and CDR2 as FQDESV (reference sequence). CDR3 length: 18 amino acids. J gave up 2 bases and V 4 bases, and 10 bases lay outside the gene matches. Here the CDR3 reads CASSSGLAGAYPTYEQYF. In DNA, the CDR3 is TGTGCCAGCAGCTCGGGACTAGCGGGGGCCTACCCTACCTACGAGCAGTACTTC.

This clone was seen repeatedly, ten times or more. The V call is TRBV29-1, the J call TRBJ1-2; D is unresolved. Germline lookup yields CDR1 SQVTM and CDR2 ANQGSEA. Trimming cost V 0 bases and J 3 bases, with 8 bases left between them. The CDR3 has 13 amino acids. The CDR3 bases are TGCAGCGTTGAAGAAATCGGGGACTATGGCTACACCTTC. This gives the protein CSVEEIGDYGYTF. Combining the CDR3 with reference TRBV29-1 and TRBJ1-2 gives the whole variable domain SAVISQKPSRDICQRGTSLTIQCQVDSQVTMMFWYRQQPGQSLTLIATANQGSEATYESGFVIDKFPISRPNLTFSTLTVSNMSPEDSSIYLCSVEEIGDYGYTFGSGTRLTVV.

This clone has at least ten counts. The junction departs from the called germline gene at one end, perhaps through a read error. This chain's CDR3 is CASNRETDEKLFF. The CDR3 coding sequence is TGTGCCAGCAACCGGGAAACTGATGAAAAACTGTTTTTT. This chain uses TRBV9 with TRBJ1-4; D not certain. From germline, CDR1 is SGDLS and CDR2 YYNGEE. This CDR3 has 13 residues.

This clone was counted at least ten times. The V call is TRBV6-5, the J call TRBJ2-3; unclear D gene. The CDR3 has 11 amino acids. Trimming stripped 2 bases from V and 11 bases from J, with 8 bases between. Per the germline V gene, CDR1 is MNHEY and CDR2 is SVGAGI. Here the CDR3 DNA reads TGTGCCAGCAGTTACACCGGAGAGCAGTATTTT. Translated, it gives CASSYTGEQYF.

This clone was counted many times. CDR3 residues: CASSLGQRQETQYF. The CDR3 DNA sequence: TGTGCCAGCAGCTTGGGCCAGCGGCAAGAGACCCAGTACTTC. The chain combines TRBV5-4 with TRBJ2-5, with D possibly TRBD2 on 5 matching bases. Germline assignment: CDR1 SGHNT and CDR2 YYREEE (reference sequence). The V gene lost 0 bases and the J gene lost 2 bases, with 8 bases spanning the gap. The CDR3 spans 14 residues.

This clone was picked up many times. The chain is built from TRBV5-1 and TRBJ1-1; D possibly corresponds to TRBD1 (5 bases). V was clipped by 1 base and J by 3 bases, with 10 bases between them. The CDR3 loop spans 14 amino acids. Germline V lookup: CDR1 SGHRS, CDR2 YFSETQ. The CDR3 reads CASSLSTGDTEAFF. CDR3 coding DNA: TGCGCCAGCAGCTTGTCTACGGGGGACACTGAAGCTTTCTTT.

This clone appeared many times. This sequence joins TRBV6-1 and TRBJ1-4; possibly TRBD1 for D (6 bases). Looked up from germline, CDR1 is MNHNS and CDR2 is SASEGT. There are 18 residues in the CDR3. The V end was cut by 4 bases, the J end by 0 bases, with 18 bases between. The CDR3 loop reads CASSVVVQGTTTNEKLFF. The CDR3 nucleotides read TGTGCCAGCAGTGTAGTCGTTCAGGGGACTACAACTAATGAAAAACTGTTTTTT.